Only a few counts were recorded for the clone carrying this T cell receptor (beta chain). The study drew donors from healthy Caucasian individuals in Russia aged 6 to 90. This entry belongs to a study of blood T cells in healthy people across ages. Combining a sample-barcoded 5' primer with a J-beta primer mix, a second PCR ran for about 6 to 12 cycles. Each cDNA was tagged by a template-switch adaptor containing 12 random nucleotides. TCRdb passed the 5' RACE reads through MiXCR, listing each CDR3 protein once. In the table there are some 1.8 million distinct CDR3 sequences, around 42% of which are singletons. In germline, CDR1 is SGHDN, CDR2 FVKESK. The CDR3 consists of 16 residues. Trimming shortened V by 4 bases and J by 5 bases, and 15 bases separated the two germline ends.

Sequenced material: blood. This chain joins TRBV14 and TRBJ1-6; tentative D call: TRBD1 (6 bases). The TCR sequence derives from a human donor in good health. CDR3 region: CASSRNRVSHNSPLHF. The DNA for the CDR3 is TGTGCCAGCAGCCGAAACAGGGTTTCGCATAATTCACCCCTCCACTTT.